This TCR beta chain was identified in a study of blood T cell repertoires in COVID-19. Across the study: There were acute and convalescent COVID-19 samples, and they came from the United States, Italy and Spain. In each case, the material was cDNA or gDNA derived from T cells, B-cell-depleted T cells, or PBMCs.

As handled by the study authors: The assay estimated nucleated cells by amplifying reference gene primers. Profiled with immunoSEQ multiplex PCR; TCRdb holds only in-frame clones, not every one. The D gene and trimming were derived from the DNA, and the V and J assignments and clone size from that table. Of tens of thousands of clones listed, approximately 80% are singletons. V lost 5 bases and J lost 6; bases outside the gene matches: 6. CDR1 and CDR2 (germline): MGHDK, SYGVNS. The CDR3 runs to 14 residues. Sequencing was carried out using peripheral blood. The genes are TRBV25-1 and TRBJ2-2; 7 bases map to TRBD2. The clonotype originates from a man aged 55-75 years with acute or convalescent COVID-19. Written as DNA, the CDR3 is TGTGCCAGCAGTATGCCGGGAGGAGCCGGGGAGCTGTTTTTT. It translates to CASSMPGGAGELFF.